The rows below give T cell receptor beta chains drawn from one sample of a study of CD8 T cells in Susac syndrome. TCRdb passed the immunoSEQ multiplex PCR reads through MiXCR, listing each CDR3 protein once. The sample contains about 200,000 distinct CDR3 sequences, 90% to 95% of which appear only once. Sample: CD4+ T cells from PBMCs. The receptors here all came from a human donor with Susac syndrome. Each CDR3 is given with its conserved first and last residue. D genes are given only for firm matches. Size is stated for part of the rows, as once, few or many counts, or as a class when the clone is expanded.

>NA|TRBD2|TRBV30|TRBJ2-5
CAWSVLRTSGGGQETQYF
TGTGCCTGGAGTGTCTTAAGGACTAGCGGGGGAGGCCAAGAGACCCAGTACTTC
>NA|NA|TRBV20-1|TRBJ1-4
CSAEGPRRSGNEKLFF
TGCAGTGCCGAGGGACCCCGGCGGTCGGGGAATGAAAAACTGTTTTTT
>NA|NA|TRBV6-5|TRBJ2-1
CASSLHDRLNEQFF
TGTGCCAGCAGCCTCCACGACAGGCTTAATGAGCAGTTCTTC
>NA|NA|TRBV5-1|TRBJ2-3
CASSLESGSGDTQYF
TGCGCCAGCAGCTTGGAAAGCGGCTCCGGGGATACGCAGTATTTT
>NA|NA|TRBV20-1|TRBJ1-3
CSAQEGALASGNTIYF
TGCAGTGCTCAGGAAGGGGCTCTAGCCTCTGGAAACACCATATATTTT
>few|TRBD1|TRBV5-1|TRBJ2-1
CASSLGTGEHNEQFF
TGCGCCAGCAGCTTGGGTACAGGGGAACACAATGAGCAGTTCTTC
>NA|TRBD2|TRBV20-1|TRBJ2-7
CSANPTGLAGTEQYF
TGCAGTGCTAACCCAACGGGACTAGCGGGAACCGAGCAGTACTTC
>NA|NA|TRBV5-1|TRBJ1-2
CASSLAVGEGYTF
TGCGCCAGCAGCTTGGCCGTTGGGGAAGGCTACACCTTC
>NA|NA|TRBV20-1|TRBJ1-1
CSARPTADRAEAFF
TGCAGTGCTAGACCAACTGCGGATAGGGCTGAAGCTTTCTTT
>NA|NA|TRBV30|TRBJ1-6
CAWRRTDSPLHF
TGTGCCTGGAGGAGGACCGACTCACCCCTCCACTTT
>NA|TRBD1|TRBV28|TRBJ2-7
CASRGGTGAYEQYF
TGTGCCAGCAGGGGCGGGACAGGGGCCTACGAGCAGTACTTC
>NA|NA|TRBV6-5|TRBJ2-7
CASSYSNYEQYF
TGTGCCAGCAGTTACTCGAATTACGAGCAGTACTTC
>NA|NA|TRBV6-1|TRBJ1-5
CASSEVDSNQPQHF
TGTGCCAGCAGTGAAGTCGACAGCAATCAGCCCCAGCATTTT
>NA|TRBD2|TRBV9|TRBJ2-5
CASSSLAGGPLETQYF
TGTGCCAGCAGCTCTCTAGCGGGGGGGCCCCTTGAGACCCAGTACTTC
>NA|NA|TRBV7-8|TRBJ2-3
CASSFLGHPSDTQYF
TGTGCCAGCAGCTTTTTGGGGCACCCTAGCGATACGCAGTATTTT
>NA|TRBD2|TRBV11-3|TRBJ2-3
CASSSGLAGAADTQYF
TGTGCCAGCAGCTCAGGACTAGCGGGGGCAGCAGATACGCAGTATTTT
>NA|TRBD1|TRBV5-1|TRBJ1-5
CASSPGQGSIPQHF
TGCGCCAGCAGCCCCGGACAGGGGAGTATACCCCAGCATTTT
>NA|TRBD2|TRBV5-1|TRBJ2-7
CASSLKGLTSGGIRSYEQYF
TGCGCCAGCAGCTTGAAAGGGTTGACTAGCGGGGGGATACGCTCCTACGAGCAGTACTTC
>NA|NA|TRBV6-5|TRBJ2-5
CASSRTGTQETQYF
TGTGCCAGCAGTCGTACAGGGACCCAGGAGACCCAGTACTTC
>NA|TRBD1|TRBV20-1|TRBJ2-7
CSARNPGTGGGEQYF
TGCAGTGCTAGAAATCCCGGGACAGGGGGAGGCGAGCAGTACTTC
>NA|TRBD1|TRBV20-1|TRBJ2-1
CSAKTGFNEQFF
TGCAGTGCGAAGACAGGGTTCAATGAGCAGTTCTTC
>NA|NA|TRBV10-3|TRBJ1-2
CAITDRNYGYTF
TGTGCCATCACCGACAGAAACTATGGCTACACCTTC
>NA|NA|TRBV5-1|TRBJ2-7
CASSLAVRAYEQYF
TGCGCCAGCAGCTTGGCGGTCAGAGCCTACGAGCAGTACTTC
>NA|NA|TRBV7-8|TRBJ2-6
CASSLRQDTSGANVLTF
TGTGCCAGCAGCTTAAGACAGGACACCTCTGGGGCCAACGTCCTGACTTTC
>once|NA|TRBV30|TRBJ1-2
CAWEGPDRNYGYTF
TGTGCCTGGGAGGGTCCGGACAGAAACTATGGCTACACCTTC
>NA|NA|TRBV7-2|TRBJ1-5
CASRQGGDQPQHF
TGTGCCAGCAGACAGGGCGGCGATCAGCCCCAGCATTTT
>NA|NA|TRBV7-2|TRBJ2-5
CASSPTPHAGKETQYF
TGTGCCAGCAGCCCTACCCCCCATGCGGGCAAAGAGACCCAGTACTTC
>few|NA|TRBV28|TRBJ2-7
CASSPPLVPHEQYF
TGTGCCAGCAGTCCCCCCTTGGTCCCCCACGAGCAGTACTTC
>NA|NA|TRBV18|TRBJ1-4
CASSPPAPNEKLFF
TGTGCCAGCTCACCACCGGCTCCTAATGAAAAACTGTTTTTT
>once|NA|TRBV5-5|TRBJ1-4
CASSYLAGNEKLFF
TGTGCCAGCAGTTATCTTGCGGGAAATGAAAAACTGTTTTTT
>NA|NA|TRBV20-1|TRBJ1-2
CSASGGDTYGYTF
TGCAGTGCTAGTGGGGGGGACACCTATGGCTACACCTTC
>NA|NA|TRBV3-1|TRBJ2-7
CASSPGSYEQYF
TGTGCCAGCAGCCCTGGGAGTTACGAGCAGTACTTC
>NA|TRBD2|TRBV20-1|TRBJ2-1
CSADTASGNYNEQFF
TGCAGTGCGGATACTGCTAGCGGAAACTACAATGAGCAGTTCTTC
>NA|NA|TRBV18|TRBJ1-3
CASRMGVSGNTIYF
TGTGCCAGCCGTATGGGCGTCTCTGGAAACACCATATATTTT
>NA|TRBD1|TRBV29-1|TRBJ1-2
CSVEEEGARGTF
TGCAGCGTTGAAGAAGAGGGGGCGCGGGGCACCTTC
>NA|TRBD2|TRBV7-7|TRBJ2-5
CASSPGLAGDQETQYF
TGTGCTAGCAGCCCGGGACTAGCGGGGGACCAAGAGACCCAGTACTTC
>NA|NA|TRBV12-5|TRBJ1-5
CASGPSGHHQPQHF
TGTGCTAGTGGCCCTTCAGGGCACCATCAGCCCCAGCATTTT
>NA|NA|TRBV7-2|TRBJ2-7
CASSAGTRSYEQYF
TGTGCCAGCAGCGCCGGCACCCGCAGTTACGAGCAGTACTTC
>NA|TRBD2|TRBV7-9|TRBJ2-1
CASSGSGILSYNEQFF
TGTGCCAGCAGCGGTAGCGGGATACTCTCCTACAATGAGCAGTTCTTC
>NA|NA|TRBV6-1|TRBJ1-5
CASSEENAEQPQHF
TGTGCCAGCAGTGAAGAAAATGCCGAGCAGCCCCAGCATTTT
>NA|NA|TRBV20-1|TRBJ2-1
CSARPLSDSQFF
TGCAGTGCTAGACCCCTCTCGGATTCGCAGTTCTTC
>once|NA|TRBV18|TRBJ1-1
CASSPRRDTEAFF
TGTGCCAGCTCACCAAGACGGGACACTGAAGCTTTCTTT
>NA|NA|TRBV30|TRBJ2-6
CAWSLGSGANVLTF
TGTGCCTGGAGTTTGGGCTCTGGGGCCAACGTCCTGACTTTC
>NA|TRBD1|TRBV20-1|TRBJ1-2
CSARTQQGDYGYTF
TGCAGTGCTAGAACCCAACAGGGGGACTATGGCTACACCTTC
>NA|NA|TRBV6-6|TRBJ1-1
CASSYMGGPGGAFF
TGTGCCAGCAGTTATATGGGGGGCCCCGGCGGAGCTTTCTTT
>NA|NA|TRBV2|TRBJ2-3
CASSATSRGYSSTDTQYF
TGTGCCAGCAGTGCTACCTCCCGGGGATACTCTAGCACAGATACGCAGTATTTT
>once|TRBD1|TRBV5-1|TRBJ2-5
CASAPTGAETQYF
TGCGCCAGCGCCCCAACAGGGGCCGAGACCCAGTACTTC
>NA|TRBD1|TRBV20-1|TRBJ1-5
CSASQGARQPQHF
TGCAGTGCTAGCCAGGGGGCACGTCAGCCCCAGCATTTT
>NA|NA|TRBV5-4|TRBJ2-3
CASSSKHRTTSTDTQYF
TGTGCCAGCAGCTCCAAGCATAGGACTACTAGCACAGATACGCAGTATTTT
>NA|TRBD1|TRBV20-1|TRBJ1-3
CSAPESGQGGNTIYF
TGCAGTGCCCCTGAATCCGGACAGGGTGGAAACACCATATATTTT
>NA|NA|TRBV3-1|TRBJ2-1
CASSQVYSPYNEQFF
TGTGCCAGCAGCCAAGTCTACTCCCCATACAATGAGCAGTTCTTC
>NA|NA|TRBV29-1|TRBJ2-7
CSVWQGKSTEQYF
TGCAGCGTTTGGCAGGGGAAGTCTACCGAGCAGTACTTC